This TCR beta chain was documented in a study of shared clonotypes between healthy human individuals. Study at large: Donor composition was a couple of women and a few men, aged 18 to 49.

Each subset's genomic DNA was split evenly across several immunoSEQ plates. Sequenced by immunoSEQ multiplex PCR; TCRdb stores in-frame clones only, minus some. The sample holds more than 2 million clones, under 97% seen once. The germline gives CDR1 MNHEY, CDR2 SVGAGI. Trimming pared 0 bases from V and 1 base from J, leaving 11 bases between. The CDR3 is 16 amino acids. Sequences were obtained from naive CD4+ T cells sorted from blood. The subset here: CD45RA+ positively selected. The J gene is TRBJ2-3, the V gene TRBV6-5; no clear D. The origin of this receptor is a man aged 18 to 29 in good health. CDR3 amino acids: CASSYSYPDCTDTQYF. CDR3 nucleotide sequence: TGTGCCAGCAGTTACTCGTATCCTGATTGCACAGATACGCAGTATTTT.